The clone carrying this TCR beta chain has more than one count but fewer than ten. Its antigen is unknown. Via MiXCR, TCRdb re-called the 5' RACE reads, giving one row per CDR3 protein. The sample includes roughly 580,000 distinct CDR3 sequences, more than 15% of them seen just once. Germline V lookup: CDR1 MDHEN, CDR2 SYDVKM. The CDR3 contains 16 residues. J gave up 4 bases and V 6 bases, and 7 bases lay outside the gene matches. The data are from a study of T-cell memory formation after mild COVID-19. Study results and caveats: Within pre-infection memory, some responding clones were found, suggesting cross-reactive memory joined.

J is TRBJ2-1 and V is TRBV28; 12 nucleotides agree with TRBD2. The TCR originated in an adult woman who had mild COVID-19 (a few samples of this study predate the infection). Cell type and time point are not known. The material sequenced was PBMCs or a T cell subset sorted from them (not recorded which). The CDR3 is CASSPAGTSGYNEQFF. The CDR3 coding sequence is TGTGCCAGCAGCCCGGCCGGGACTAGCGGGTACAATGAGCAGTTCTTC.